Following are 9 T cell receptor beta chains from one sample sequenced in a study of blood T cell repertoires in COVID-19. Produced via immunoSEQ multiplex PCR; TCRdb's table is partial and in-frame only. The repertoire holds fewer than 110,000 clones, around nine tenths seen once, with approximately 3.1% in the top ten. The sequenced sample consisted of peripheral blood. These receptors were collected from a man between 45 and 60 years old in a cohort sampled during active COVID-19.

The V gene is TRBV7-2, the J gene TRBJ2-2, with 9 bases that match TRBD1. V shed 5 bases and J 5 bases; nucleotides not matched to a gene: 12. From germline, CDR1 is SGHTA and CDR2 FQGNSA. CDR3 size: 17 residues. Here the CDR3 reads CASSPYSGTGITGELFF. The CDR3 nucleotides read TGTGCCAGCAGCCCCTACTCCGGGACAGGGATTACCGGGGAGCTGTTTTTT.

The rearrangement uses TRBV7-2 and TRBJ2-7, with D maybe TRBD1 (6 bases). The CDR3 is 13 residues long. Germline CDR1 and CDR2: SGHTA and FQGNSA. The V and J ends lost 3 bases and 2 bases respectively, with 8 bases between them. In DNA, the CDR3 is TGTGCCAGCAGCTTTGGGGGCCCCTACGAGCAGTACTTC. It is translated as CASSFGGPYEQYF.

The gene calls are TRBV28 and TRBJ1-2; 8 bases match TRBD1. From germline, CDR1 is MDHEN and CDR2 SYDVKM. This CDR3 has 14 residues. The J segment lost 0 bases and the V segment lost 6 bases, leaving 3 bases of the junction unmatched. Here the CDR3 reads CASSGQGTNYGYTF. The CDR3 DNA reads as TGTGCCAGCAGCGGACAGGGAACTAACTATGGCTACACCTTC.

The DNA of the CDR3 is TGTGCCAGCAGCCAAACACGGGTTCTCAACAATGAGCAGTTCTTC. It codes for CASSQTRVLNNEQFF. This chain connects TRBV3-1 (or the pseudogene TRBV3-2) to TRBJ2-1; D is undetermined. Germline loops: CDR1 LGHDT, CDR2 YNNKEL (reference sequence). V was shortened by 2 bases and J by 5 bases, with 13 bases between the two germline ends. The CDR3 is 15 residues long.

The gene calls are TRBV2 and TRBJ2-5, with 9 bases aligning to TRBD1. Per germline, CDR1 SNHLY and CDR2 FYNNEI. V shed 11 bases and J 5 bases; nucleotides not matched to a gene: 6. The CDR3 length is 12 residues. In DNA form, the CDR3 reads TGTGCCGGCGACAGGGGGAGGGAGACCCAGTACTTC. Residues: CAGDRGRETQYF. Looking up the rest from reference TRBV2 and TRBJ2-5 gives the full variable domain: EPEVTQTPSHQVTQMGQEVILRCVPISNHLYFYWYRQILGQKVEFLVSFYNNEISEKSEIFDDQFSVERPDGSNFTLKIRSTKLEDSAMYFCAGDRGRETQYFGPGTRLLVL.

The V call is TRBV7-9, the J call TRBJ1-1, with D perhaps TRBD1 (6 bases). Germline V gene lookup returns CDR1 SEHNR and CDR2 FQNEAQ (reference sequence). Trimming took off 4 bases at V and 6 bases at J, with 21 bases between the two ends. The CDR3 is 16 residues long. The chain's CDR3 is CASSYEDSPLKSEAFF. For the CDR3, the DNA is TGTGCCAGCAGCTACGAGGACAGCCCCTTAAAATCTGAAGCTTTCTTT.

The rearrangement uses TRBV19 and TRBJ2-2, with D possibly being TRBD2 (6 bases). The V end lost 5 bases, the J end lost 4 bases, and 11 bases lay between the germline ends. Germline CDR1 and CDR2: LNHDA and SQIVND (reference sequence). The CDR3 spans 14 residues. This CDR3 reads CASSLGGGTGELFF. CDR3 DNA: TGTGCCAGTAGTCTCGGGGGTGGCACCGGGGAGCTGTTTTTT. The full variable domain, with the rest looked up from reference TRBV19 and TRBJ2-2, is DGGITQSPKYLFRKEGQNVTLSCEQNLNHDAMYWYRQDPGQGLRLIYYSQIVNDFQKGDIAEGYSVSREKKESFPLTVTSAQKNPTAFYLCASSLGGGTGELFFGEGSRLTVL.

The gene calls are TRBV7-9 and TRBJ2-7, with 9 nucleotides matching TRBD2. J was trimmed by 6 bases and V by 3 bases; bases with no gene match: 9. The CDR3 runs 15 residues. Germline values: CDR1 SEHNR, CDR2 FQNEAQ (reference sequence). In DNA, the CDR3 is TGTGCCAGCAGCTTTGGTAGCGGGGGAGACCTCGAGCAGTACTTC. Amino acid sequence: CASSFGSGGDLEQYF.

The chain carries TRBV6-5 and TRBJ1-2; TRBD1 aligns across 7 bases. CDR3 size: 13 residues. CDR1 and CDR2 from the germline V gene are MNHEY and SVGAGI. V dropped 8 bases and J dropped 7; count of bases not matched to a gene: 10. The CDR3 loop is CASHFQGGLGYTF. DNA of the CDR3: TGTGCCAGCCATTTCCAGGGGGGTCTTGGCTACACCTTC.